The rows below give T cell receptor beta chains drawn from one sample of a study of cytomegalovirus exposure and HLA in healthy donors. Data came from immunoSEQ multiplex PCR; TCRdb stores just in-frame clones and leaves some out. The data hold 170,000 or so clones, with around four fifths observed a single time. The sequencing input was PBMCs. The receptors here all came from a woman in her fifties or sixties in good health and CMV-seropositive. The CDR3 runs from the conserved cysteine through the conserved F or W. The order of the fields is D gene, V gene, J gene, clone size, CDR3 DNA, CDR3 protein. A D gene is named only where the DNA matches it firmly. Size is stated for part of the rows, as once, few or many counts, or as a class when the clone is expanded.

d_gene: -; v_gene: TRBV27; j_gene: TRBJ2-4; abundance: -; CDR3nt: TGTGCCAGCTCTGCTGGGGGGATGGGAAACATTCAGTACTTC; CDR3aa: CASSAGGMGNIQYF
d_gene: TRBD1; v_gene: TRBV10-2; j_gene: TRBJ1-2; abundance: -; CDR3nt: TGCGCCAGCAGTGAGTCGAGACAGGGAGCTAACTATGGCTACACCTTC; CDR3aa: CASSESRQGANYGYTF
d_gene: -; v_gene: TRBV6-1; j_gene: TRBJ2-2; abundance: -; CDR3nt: TGTGCCAGCAGGAAAGACAGGCTAAACACCGGGGAGCTGTTTTTT; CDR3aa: CASRKDRLNTGELFF
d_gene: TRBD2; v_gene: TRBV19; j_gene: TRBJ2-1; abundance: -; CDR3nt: TGTGCCAGTAGTCCCCGACTAGCGGGGATCTACAATGAGCAGTTCTTC; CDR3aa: CASSPRLAGIYNEQFF
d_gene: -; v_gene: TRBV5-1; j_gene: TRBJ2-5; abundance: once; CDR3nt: TGCGCCAGCAGCTTTACTGGCGGGACCGACCAAGAGACCCAGTACTTC; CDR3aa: CASSFTGGTDQETQYF
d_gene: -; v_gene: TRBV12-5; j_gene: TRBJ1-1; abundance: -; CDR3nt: TGTGCTAGTGCCCCTCGGACAGCGAACACTGAAGCTTTCTTT; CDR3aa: CASAPRTANTEAFF
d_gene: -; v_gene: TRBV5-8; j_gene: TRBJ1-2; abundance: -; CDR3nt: TGTGCCAGCAGCTTGGAGGGAGACTATGGCTACACCTTC; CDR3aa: CASSLEGDYGYTF
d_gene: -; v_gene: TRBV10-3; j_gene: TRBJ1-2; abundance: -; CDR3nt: TGTGCCACCTTAGAGAACTCAAACTATGGCTACACCTTC; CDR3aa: CATLENSNYGYTF
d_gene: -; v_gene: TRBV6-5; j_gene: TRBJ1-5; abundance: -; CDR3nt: TGTGCCAGCAGGAGGGGGGGGGCCGATCAGCCCCAGCATTTT; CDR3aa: CASRRGGADQPQHF
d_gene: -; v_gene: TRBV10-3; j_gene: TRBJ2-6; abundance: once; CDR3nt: TGTGCCATCATGAGGATCCCCAGCCGGTCCTCTGGGGCCAACGTCCTGACTTTC; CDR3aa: CAIMRIPSRSSGANVLTF
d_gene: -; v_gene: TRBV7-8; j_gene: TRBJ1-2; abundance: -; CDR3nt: TGTGCCAGCAGCTTAGTCATCGGGAACTATGGCTACACCTTC; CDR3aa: CASSLVIGNYGYTF
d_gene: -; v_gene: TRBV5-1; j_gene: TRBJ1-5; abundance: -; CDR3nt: TGCGCCAGCAGCTATGACAGTGGACCCAATCAGCCCCAGCATTTT; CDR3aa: CASSYDSGPNQPQHF
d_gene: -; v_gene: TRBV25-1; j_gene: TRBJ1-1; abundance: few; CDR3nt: TGTGCCAGCAACCGGGGGAACACTGAAGCTTTCTTT; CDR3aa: CASNRGNTEAFF
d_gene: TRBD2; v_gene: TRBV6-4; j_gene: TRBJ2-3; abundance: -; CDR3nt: TGTGCCAGCAGTGTGCTAGCGGGGGGGCCCGGAGATACGCAGTATTTT; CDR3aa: CASSVLAGGPGDTQYF
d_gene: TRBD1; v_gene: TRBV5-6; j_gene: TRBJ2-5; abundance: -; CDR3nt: TGTGCCAGCAGCTTGGGGACAGGGGGCGCGGAGACCCAGTACTTC; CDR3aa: CASSLGTGGAETQYF
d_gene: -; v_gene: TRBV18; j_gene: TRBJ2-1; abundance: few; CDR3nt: TGTGCCAGCTCACCCCTGGGGGGTTATGAGCAGTTCTTC; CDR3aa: CASSPLGGYEQFF
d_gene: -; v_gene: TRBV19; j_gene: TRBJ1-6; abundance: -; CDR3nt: TGTGCCAGTAAAGAAGGCAGGGTAGATAATTCACCCCTCCACTTT; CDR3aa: CASKEGRVDNSPLHF
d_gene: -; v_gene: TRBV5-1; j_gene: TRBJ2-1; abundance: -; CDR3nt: TGCGCCAGCAGGCCCGGCCAGCGGAGCTCCTACAATGAGCAGTTCTTC; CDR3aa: CASRPGQRSSYNEQFF
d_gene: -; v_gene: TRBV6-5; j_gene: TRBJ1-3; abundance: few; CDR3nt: TGTGCCAGCAGTTCTCAGGTGCCGTCCTCTGGAAACACCATATATTTT; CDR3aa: CASSSQVPSSGNTIYF
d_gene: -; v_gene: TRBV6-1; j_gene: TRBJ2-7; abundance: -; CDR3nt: TGTGCCAGCAGTGAAGGGACAGTCTCTCTCTACGAGCAGTACTTC; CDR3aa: CASSEGTVSLYEQYF
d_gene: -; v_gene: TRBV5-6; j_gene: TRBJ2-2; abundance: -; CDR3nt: TGTGCCAGCAGCCATACAGGGAGGAACACCGGGGAGCTGTTTTTT; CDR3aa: CASSHTGRNTGELFF
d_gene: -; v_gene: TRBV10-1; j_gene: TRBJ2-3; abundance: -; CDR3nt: TGCGCCAGCAGGAAATCCCGGGATCCAAATTACACAGATACGCAGTATTTT; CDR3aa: CASRKSRDPNYTDTQYF
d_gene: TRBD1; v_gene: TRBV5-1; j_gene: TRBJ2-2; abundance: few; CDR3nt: TGCGCCAGCAGCTTGGCCCCAGGACAGGGGTCATACACCGGGGAGCTGTTTTTT; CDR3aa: CASSLAPGQGSYTGELFF
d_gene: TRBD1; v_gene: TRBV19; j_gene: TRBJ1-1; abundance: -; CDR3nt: TGTGCCAGTAGTTGGGGGCGGTGGACAGGGACCACTGAAGCTTTCTTT; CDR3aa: CASSWGRWTGTTEAFF
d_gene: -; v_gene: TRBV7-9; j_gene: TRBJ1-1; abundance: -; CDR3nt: TGTGCCAGCAGCTTAGATGACTCCCTGAACACTGAAGCTTTCTTT; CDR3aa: CASSLDDSLNTEAFF